One sample yielded the 16 T cell receptor beta chains listed below, sequenced in a study of siplizumab effects on memory and regulatory T cells. Clones were read by immunoSEQ multiplex PCR, and TCRdb kept only the in-frame ones, dropping some. The sample shows roughly 100,000 clones, roughly 92% of them seen only once. Sequencing used CD4+ T cells sorted from blood. The receptors here all came from a human donor in good health.

By its share, this clone is medium-sized. This rearrangement joins TRBV15 to TRBJ1-1; TRBD1 is a possible D gene (5 bases). Deletions cut 0 bases from V and 1 base from J, with 9 bases between. This CDR3 comprises 15 residues. Germline V gene sequence: CDR1 LNHNV, CDR2 YYDKDF (reference sequence). In DNA, the CDR3 is TGTGCCACCAGCAGAGACAGGGCAGGGAACACTGAAGCTTTCTTT. Protein sequence: CATSRDRAGNTEAFF.

J is TRBJ1-5 and V is TRBV2, with D possibly matching TRBD1 (6 bases). Germline CDR1 reads SNHLY; CDR2 reads FYNNEI. CDR3 size: 18 residues. Deletions cut 5 bases from V and 2 bases from J, with 22 bases between. CDR3 sequence reads: CASSNRVGTYFGNQPQHF. The DNA of the CDR3 is TGTGCCAGCAGTAACAGGGTTGGGACTTATTTTGGCAATCAGCCCCAGCATTTT.

J is TRBJ2-5 and V is TRBV5-1, with 8 nucleotides matching TRBD1. The V gene's germline CDR1 is SGHRS and CDR2 YFSETQ. The V gene end was trimmed by 4 bases and the J gene end by 7 bases; junction bases not matched to a gene: 6. This CDR3 has 13 amino acids. This CDR3 is CASSGTGTGTQYF. Here the CDR3 DNA reads TGCGCCAGCAGCGGAACCGGGACAGGGACCCAGTACTTC.

A word on this clone: The sample contains more than one DNA sequence encoding this CDR3. The chain has TRBV6-1 and TRBJ2-5; tentatively, D is TRBD1 (5 bases). This CDR3 is built from 13 residues. Germline CDR1 reads MNHNS; CDR2 reads SASEGT. V lost 5 bases and J 5 bases, leaving 12 bases between the germline ends. Here the CDR3 reads CASSPTRGETQYF. CDR3 nucleotide sequence: TGTGCCAGCAGTCCCACAAGGGGCGAGACCCAGTACTTC.

This clone has a single count. This chain joins TRBV28 and TRBJ2-7, with D possibly matching TRBD2 (6 bases). This CDR3 has 20 amino acids. V was cut by 6 bases and J by 1 base, with 31 bases left in between. Germline CDR1 is MDHEN and CDR2 is SYDVKM. CDR3 loop: CASSFPYIIRGSERSYEQYF. Written as DNA, the CDR3 is TGTGCCAGCAGCTTCCCTTATATAATACGGGGGAGCGAAAGGTCCTACGAGCAGTACTTC.

The chain has TRBV2 and TRBJ1-5, with D maybe TRBD1 (5 bases). CDR3 length: 17 amino acids. Germline V gives CDR1 SNHLY, CDR2 FYNNEI. V gave up 4 bases and J gave up 4 bases, with 20 bases separating them. The CDR3 DNA sequence: TGTGCCAGCAGTGTAAAGCAGGGTTTTATCGAGAATCAGCCCCAGCATTTT. Protein sequence: CASSVKQGFIENQPQHF.

V and J are TRBV6-1 and TRBJ2-3; the D gene is possibly TRBD1 (5 bases). The CDR3 is 13 residues long. Germline loops: CDR1 MNHNS, CDR2 SASEGT. V was shortened by 9 bases and J by 5 bases, with 15 bases between the two germline ends. CDR3 coding DNA: TGTGCCAGAAGGGGCCAAGGAGAAGATACGCAGTATTTT. Translating it yields CARRGQGEDTQYF.

The V call is TRBV2, the J call TRBJ1-1; D unclear. This CDR3 is built from 13 residues. V was pared by 7 bases and J by 1 base, with 10 bases between. Germline V gives CDR1 SNHLY, CDR2 FYNNEI. The DNA for the CDR3 is TGTGCCAGCACCTATCAGGAGAACACTGAAGCTTTCTTT. Residues: CASTYQENTEAFF.

The chain couples TRBV2 to TRBJ1-4; no clear D. Germline V CDR1 and CDR2: SNHLY, FYNNEI. The CDR3 runs to 15 residues. V lost 1 base and J 8 bases, leaving 14 bases between the germline ends. The CDR3 DNA sequence: TGTGCCAGCAGTGAAGGGGGAGGTCGCATGGAAAAACTGTTTTTT. Amino acids: CASSEGGGRMEKLFF.

The table lists this clone with a count of one. The genes are TRBV11-2 and TRBJ2-2; 7 positions match TRBD1. This CDR3 contains 14 residues. V shed 3 bases and J 3 bases; nucleotides not matched to a gene: 1. CDR1 is SGHAT, CDR2 FQNNGV, per germline. CDR3 region: CASSLGQYTGELFF. CDR3 DNA sequence: TGTGCCAGCAGCTTGGGACAGTACACCGGGGAGCTGTTTTTT.

The chain joins TRBV5-4 to TRBJ2-1, with 7 bases that match TRBD2. Germline CDR1 is SGHNT and CDR2 is YYREEE (reference sequence). Trimming at V came to 10 bases and at J to 7 bases, leaving 17 bases not matched to a gene. The CDR3 length is 15 residues. CDR3: CALQGRGEGGNEQFF. DNA for the CDR3: TGTGCCCTGCAGGGTCGGGGGGAGGGCGGAAATGAGCAGTTCTTC.

This chain uses TRBV27 with TRBJ2-7; D not certain. CDR1 MNHEY and CDR2 SMNVEV come from the germline V gene (reference sequence). The V gene lost 4 bases and the J gene lost 0 bases, with 10 bases spanning the gap. The CDR3 is 14 amino acids. CDR3 loop: CASSSGIYSYEQYF. Here the CDR3 DNA reads TGTGCCAGCAGTTCTGGCATCTACTCCTACGAGCAGTACTTC.

The chain combines TRBV7-9 with TRBJ1-1, with D perhaps matching TRBD1 (5 bases). Germline assignment: CDR1 SEHNR and CDR2 FQNEAQ (reference sequence). CDR3 size: 15 residues. Trimming took 0 bases from V and 1 from J, leaving 9 bases between them. The CDR3: CASSLAAGPNTEAFF. CDR3 bases: TGTGCCAGCAGCTTAGCGGCAGGGCCGAACACTGAAGCTTTCTTT.

The chain combines TRBV10-3 with TRBJ2-6; D call uncertain. Germline-derived CDR1 and CDR2 are ENHRY and SYGVKD. The V and J ends lost 4 bases and 1 base respectively, with 5 bases between them. CDR3 length: 14 residues. The chain's CDR3 is CAISGVSGANVLTF. The CDR3 DNA reads as TGTGCCATCAGTGGTGTTTCTGGGGCCAACGTCCTGACTTTC.

This clone has just one count. The J gene is TRBJ2-5, the V gene TRBV7-9; 10 bases match TRBD2. There are 15 residues in the CDR3. Germline CDR1 SEHNR, CDR2 FQNEAQ (reference sequence). V was pared by 6 bases and J by 3 bases, with 7 bases of the junction left unmatched. The CDR3 nucleotides are TGTGCCAGCAGTCCTCTAGCGGGAGCGAAAGAGACCCAGTACTTC. This codes for CASSPLAGAKETQYF.

The CDR3 region is CASRNEGRTLDTEAFF. CDR3 nucleotide sequence: TGCGCCAGCAGGAACGAGGGAAGGACCCTCGACACTGAAGCTTTCTTT. The chain is built from TRBV5-1 and TRBJ1-1, with no clear D. The CDR3 has 16 amino acids. Germline CDR1 and CDR2: SGHRS and YFSETQ. V lost 5 bases to trimming and J lost 3 bases, with 20 bases between them.